This T cell receptor (beta chain) derives from a study of T-cell memory formation after mild COVID-19. Whole-study context: TCR clusters were mostly confined to one donor each. Study observations and caveats: The SARS-CoV-2 specificity of second-wave clones reaching peak at day 37 remained unverified. The study detected some responding clones in pre-infection memory, suggesting cross-reactive memory joined.

5'RACE, which relied on constant-segment primers, yielded TCR alpha and TCR beta cDNA libraries carrying sample barcodes and UMIs. Each CDR3 protein gets one entry after TCRdb re-called the 5' RACE reads with MiXCR. The sample includes 150,000 to 200,000 distinct CDR3 sequences, around a tenth of them seen just once. The CDR3 has 15 residues. Germline assignment: CDR1 SGHRS and CDR2 YFSETQ. V was clipped by 0 bases and J by 1 base; unmatched bases: 2. This clonotype was counted many times. The antigen remains undetermined. Sequencing was done on a sample of PBMCs or a T cell subset sorted from them (not recorded which). V usage is TRBV5-1 and J usage is TRBJ2-5, with 8 bases that match TRBD2. This TCR was sampled from a man aged 18 to 29 who had mild COVID-19 (a few samples of this study predate the infection). Cell type and time point are not known. CDR3 sequence reads: CASSLVAGSQETQYF. The CDR3 DNA follows: TGCGCCAGCAGCTTGGTAGCGGGGAGCCAAGAGACCCAGTACTTC.